Below, 22 T cell receptor beta chains from the same sample are listed, as sequenced in a study of OX40 agonist ivuxolimab in advanced cancers. The repertoire was sequenced with immunoSEQ multiplex PCR; TCRdb's copy has only in-frame clones and lacks some. The sample contains under 95,000 clones, 87% of which appear only once. The specimen comprised CD4+ or CD8+ T cells sorted from blood, sampled in a trial of the OX40 agonist ivuxolimab. All receptors come from an adult with an advanced solid tumor such as melanoma, head and neck, liver or kidney cancer.

This chain uses TRBV30 with TRBJ2-2; 11 bases match TRBD2. V was clipped by 0 bases and J by 9 bases; unmatched bases: 9. The germline V gene encodes CDR1 GTSNPN and CDR2 SVGIG (reference sequence). The CDR3 runs 16 residues. The CDR3 loop reads CAWSVPTSGILRELFF. The DNA of the CDR3 is TGTGCCTGGAGTGTACCGACTAGCGGGATACTCAGGGAGCTGTTTTTT.

This chain connects TRBV28 to TRBJ1-5, with 9 bases identical to TRBD1. Germline-derived CDR1 and CDR2 are MDHEN and SYDVKM. CDR3 length: 16 amino acids. J lost 7 bases, V lost 5 bases, and 12 bases had no gene match. The CDR3 here is CASSTSGQGLGQPQHF. Written as DNA, the CDR3 is TGTGCCAGCAGTACATCGGGACAGGGCTTGGGGCAGCCCCAGCATTTT.

The chain carries TRBV18 and TRBJ1-4; D not certain. The V and J ends lost 3 bases and 4 bases respectively, with 12 bases between them. The CDR3 has 15 residues. CDR1 is KGHSH, CDR2 LQKENI, per germline. Here the CDR3 reads CASSPMWRLNEKLFF. The CDR3 DNA follows: TGTGCCAGCTCACCTATGTGGAGGCTTAATGAAAAACTGTTTTTT.

The gene calls are TRBV19 and TRBJ1-5, with 9 bases matching TRBD1. The CDR3 covers 17 residues. The germline CDR1 and CDR2 sequences are LNHDA and SQIVND (reference sequence). After removal of 10 bases from V and 3 bases from J, the junction contained 16 bases not matched to a gene. CDR3 coding DNA: TGTGCCACTATGTCGACAGGGGGTCGGCTAATCAATCAGCCCCAGCATTTT. This sequence encodes CATMSTGGRLINQPQHF.

The chain's CDR3 is CSAGTASSTDTQYF. CDR3 DNA sequence: TGCAGCGCCGGGACAGCCTCTAGCACAGATACGCAGTATTTT. The chain recombines TRBV29-1 with TRBJ2-3; 7 positions agree with TRBD1. Looked up from germline, CDR1 is SQVTM and CDR2 is ANQGSEA. The CDR3 is 14 residues long. The V and J ends lost 7 bases and 0 bases, in that order; junction bases with no gene match: 7.

V and J are TRBV18 and TRBJ1-2; TRBD1 is a possible D gene (6 bases). This CDR3 has 13 amino acids. From germline, CDR1 is KGHSH and CDR2 LQKENI. Trimming left V 3 bases short and J 5 bases short, with 10 bases between. The CDR3 spells CASSPPRGYGYTF. The DNA of the CDR3 is TGTGCCAGCTCACCGCCTAGGGGGTATGGCTACACCTTC. The full variable domain, completed using reference TRBV18 and TRBJ1-2, is NAGVMQNPRHLVRRRGQEARLRCSPMKGHSHVYWYRQLPEEGLKFMVYLQKENIIDESGMPKERFSAEFPKEGPSILRIQQVVRGDSAAYFCASSPPRGYGYTFGSGTRLTVV.

The chain employs TRBV7-2 and TRBJ2-3, with D possibly TRBD1 on 7 matching bases. The germline V and J ends were trimmed by 5 bases and 1 base, with 22 bases remaining between them. Germline V gives CDR1 SGHTA, CDR2 FQGNSA. CDR3 length: 18 residues. CDR3 residues: CASSRRGAGGMGTDTQYF. In DNA, the CDR3 is TGTGCCAGCAGCCGTAGGGGGGCAGGGGGAATGGGCACAGATACGCAGTATTTT.

The CDR3 spells CASSESEGRGRVPLWTSEAFF. The CDR3 coding sequence is TGCGCCAGCAGTGAGTCGGAGGGGAGGGGCAGGGTACCCCTATGGACATCTGAAGCTTTCTTT. J is TRBJ1-1 and V is TRBV10-1, with D perhaps matching TRBD1 (5 bases). The CDR3 covers 21 residues. Trimming left V 0 bases short and J 6 bases short, with 32 bases between. Looked up from germline, CDR1 is WNHNN and CDR2 is SYGVQD (reference sequence).

This clone has just one count. The chain is built from TRBV11-2 and TRBJ2-2, with D perhaps matching TRBD1 (5 bases). The CDR3 consists of 17 residues. The V and J ends lost 1 base and 5 bases respectively, with 17 bases between them. From germline, CDR1 is SGHAT and CDR2 FQNNGV. CDR3 amino acids: CASSLAGGGRVTGELFF. In DNA form, the CDR3 reads TGTGCCAGCAGCTTAGCCGGCGGTGGCAGGGTAACCGGGGAGCTGTTTTTT.

The rearrangement uses TRBV7-9 and TRBJ1-6, with D hard to call. The CDR3 is made up of 15 amino acids. V was pared by 2 bases and J by 7 bases, with 12 bases between. Per germline, CDR1 SEHNR and CDR2 FQNEAQ (reference sequence). The CDR3 protein is CASSLYGPENSPLHF. The CDR3 DNA reads TGTGCCAGCAGCTTATACGGGCCCGAGAATTCACCCCTCCACTTT.

V gene TRBV27 combines with J gene TRBJ1-2; D is unclear. Germline values: CDR1 MNHEY, CDR2 SMNVEV (reference sequence). V dropped 0 bases and J dropped 5 bases, with 10 bases sitting between them. The CDR3 is 14 amino acids. In DNA form, the CDR3 reads TGTGCCAGCAGTTTATCCTGGAGGGTTTATGGCTACACCTTC. Protein: CASSLSWRVYGYTF.

The genes are TRBV29-1 and TRBJ2-7; 8 bases map to TRBD1. CDR1 is SQVTM, CDR2 ANQGSEA, per germline. This CDR3 region has 13 residues. V lost 6 bases to trimming and J lost 3 bases; unmatched junction nucleotides: 7. The CDR3 DNA reads TGCAGCGTGGCCCGACAGGGGAACTACGAGCAGTACTTC. Amino acids: CSVARQGNYEQYF.

The chain uses TRBV21-1 and TRBJ2-3; the D call TRBD2 from the table was never checked on the DNA. TRBV21-1 is assigned pseudogene status. CDR3 length equals 18 residues. The chain's CDR3 is CASSGLAGASSFCDTQYF. CDR3 DNA: TGTGCCAGCAGCGGACTAGCGGGAGCCTCTTCCTTCTGCGATACGCAGTATTTT.

This clone was seen only once. The chain joins TRBV2 to TRBJ2-1; 15 bases align to TRBD2. Looked up from germline, CDR1 is SNHLY and CDR2 is FYNNEI. The junction had 8 bases not matched to a gene; V was cut back by 9 bases and J by 2 bases. The CDR3 spans 17 residues. CDR3 nucleotides: TGTGCCAGAAGCGGGACTAGCGGGAGGTTAGCCTACAATGAGCAGTTCTTC. The encoded protein is CARSGTSGRLAYNEQFF.

This clone was seen just once. The chain joins TRBV6-6 to TRBJ2-5; D uncertain. The germline gives CDR1 MNHNY, CDR2 SVGAGI (reference sequence). This CDR3 spans 13 amino acids. Trimming removed 0 bases at V and 7 bases at J, with 9 bases between. In nucleotides, the CDR3 is TGTGCCAGCAGTTACTCTAGGCCGGGGACCCAGTACTTC. Its translation is CASSYSRPGTQYF.

CDR3 sequence reads: CASSPSGTENTEAFF. CDR3 in DNA: TGTGCCAGCTCTCCTAGCGGGACTGAGAACACTGAAGCTTTCTTT. The rearrangement uses TRBV18 and TRBJ1-1; possibly TRBD1 for D (5 bases). The V and J ends lost 6 bases and 1 base respectively, with 15 bases between them. Germline CDR1 and CDR2: KGHSH and LQKENI. CDR3 size: 15 residues.

This clone has only one observation. The V gene is TRBV11-1, the J gene TRBJ2-7; no clear D. Trimming stripped 0 bases from V and 5 bases from J, with 8 bases between. This CDR3 region has 13 residues. In germline, CDR1 is SGHAT, CDR2 FQDESV (reference sequence). In DNA form, the CDR3 reads TGTGCCAGCAGCTTAGCGTGGAACAACGAGCAGTACTTC. Residues: CASSLAWNNEQYF.

The V call is TRBV7-9, the J call TRBJ1-1; tentative D call: TRBD1 (6 bases). Germline CDR1 reads SEHNR; CDR2 reads FQNEAQ (reference sequence). V was cut by 8 bases and J by 4 bases, with 20 bases left in between. This CDR3 contains 15 residues. CDR3 protein: CASHDPGGEGTEAFF. The CDR3 DNA follows: TGTGCCAGCCACGACCCCGGGGGCGAGGGCACTGAAGCTTTCTTT.

V and J are TRBV6-5 and TRBJ1-5; weak D call: TRBD1 (5 bases). Germline V gene lookup returns CDR1 MNHEY and CDR2 SVGAGI. V shed 4 bases and J shed 0 bases, with 10 bases lying between them. There are 15 residues in the CDR3. CDR3 DNA: TGTGCCAGCAGTTCCACAGGCTATAGCAATCAGCCCCAGCATTTT. Protein product: CASSSTGYSNQPQHF.

This chain links TRBV7-3 with TRBJ2-1, with TRBD2 matching over 8 bases. Germline loops: CDR1 SGHTA, CDR2 FQGTGA. This CDR3 contains 16 residues. J lost 6 bases, V lost 2 bases, and 9 bases had no gene match. The CDR3, as DNA: TGTGCCAGCAGCTTAGGGGCAGCGGGGGCAGGCAATGAGCAGTTCTTC. This gives the protein CASSLGAAGAGNEQFF.

The CDR3 sequence is CASSSGTGSTGELFF. The CDR3, as DNA: TGTGCCAGCAGCTCCGGGACAGGGAGCACCGGGGAGCTGTTTTTT. The chain couples TRBV5-4 to TRBJ2-2; 9 bases are a match to TRBD1. Trimming took 3 bases from V and 4 from J; bases not matched to a gene: 4. CDR3 length equals 15 residues. Germline values: CDR1 SGHNT, CDR2 YYREEE (reference sequence).

The J gene is TRBJ2-1, the V gene TRBV6-5; 10 nucleotides agree with TRBD2. Germline V gives CDR1 MNHEY, CDR2 SVGAGI. The CDR3 sequence is 15 residues long. With V trimmed by 8 bases and J by 0 bases, 4 bases remained unmatched. CDR3 residues: CASFQRGGSYNEQFF. In DNA, the CDR3 is TGTGCCAGCTTCCAGCGGGGGGGCTCCTACAATGAGCAGTTCTTC.